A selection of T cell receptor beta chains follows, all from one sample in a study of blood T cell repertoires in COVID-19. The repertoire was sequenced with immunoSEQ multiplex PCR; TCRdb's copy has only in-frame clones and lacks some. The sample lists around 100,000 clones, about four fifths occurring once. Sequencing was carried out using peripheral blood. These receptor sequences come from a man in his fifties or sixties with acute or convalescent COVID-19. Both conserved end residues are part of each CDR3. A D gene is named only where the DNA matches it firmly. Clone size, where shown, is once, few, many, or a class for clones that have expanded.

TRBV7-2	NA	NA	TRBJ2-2	TGTGCCAGCAGCTTTCGGTTCCCCGGGGAGCTGTTTTTT	CASSFRFPGELFF
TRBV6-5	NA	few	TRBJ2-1	TGTGCCAGCAGTTATACGGGGGGCCCATACAATGAGCAGTTCTTC	CASSYTGGPYNEQFF
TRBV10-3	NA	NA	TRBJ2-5	TGTGCCATCAGTGAGTCCGCTGGCCGCCGTCCCCGTCCGTTAGAGACCCAGTACTTC	CAISESAGRRPRPLETQYF
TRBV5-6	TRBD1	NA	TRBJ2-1	TGTGCCAGCAGCTTCGGGACAGGGGTTTCCTACAATGAGCAGTTCTTC	CASSFGTGVSYNEQFF
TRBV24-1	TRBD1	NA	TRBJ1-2	TGTGCCACCAACGACCGAGGAGGGGGCGCTGGCTACACCTTC	CATNDRGGGAGYTF
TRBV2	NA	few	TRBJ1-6	TGTGCCAGCAGCGAAACACAGATGCCAAATTCACCCCTCCACTTT	CASSETQMPNSPLHF
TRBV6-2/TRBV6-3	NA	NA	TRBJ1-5	TGTGCCAGCAGTTCTCCCAGGGATCGCCCGGCTCAGCCCCAGCATTTT	CASSSPRDRPAQPQHF
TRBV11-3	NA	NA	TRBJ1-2	TGTGCCAGCGGCTTAGAAGGGGTCGGGTATGGCTACACCTTC	CASGLEGVGYGYTF
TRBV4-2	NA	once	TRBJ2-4	TGTGCCAGCAGCCGACAGGGAGGAGGGAACATTCAGTACTTC	CASSRQGGGNIQYF
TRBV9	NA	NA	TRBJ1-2	TGTGCCAGCACTCCGGGGGTATATCGTGGCTACACCTTC	CASTPGVYRGYTF
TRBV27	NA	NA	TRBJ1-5	TGTGCCAGCAGTTTTCGGTATCAGCCCCAGCATTTT	CASSFRYQPQHF
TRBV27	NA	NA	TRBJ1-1	TGTGCCAGCAGTCTGTCGAGGCGGGCCGACAGGCTGAACACTGAAGCTTTCTTT	CASSLSRRADRLNTEAFF
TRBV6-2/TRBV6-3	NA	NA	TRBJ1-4	TGTGCCAGCAGCTCAGAGGGCGCGAGACTGTTTTTT	CASSSEGARLFF
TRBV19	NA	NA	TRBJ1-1	TGTGCCAGTAGTGTCGGAGAGGGTGGCACTGAAGCTTTCTTT	CASSVGEGGTEAFF
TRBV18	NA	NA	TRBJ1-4	TGTGCCAGCTCACCAGGGGCAGGGAATGAAAAACTGTTTTTT	CASSPGAGNEKLFF
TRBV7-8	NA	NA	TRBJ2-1	TGTGCCAGCAGCATACAGGGTTTTTTCGATGAGCAGTTCTTC	CASSIQGFFDEQFF
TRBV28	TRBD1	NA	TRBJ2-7	TGTGCCACCCTACAGGGGTCGCTCTCCTACGAGCAGTACTTC	CATLQGSLSYEQYF
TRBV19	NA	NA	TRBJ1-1	TGTGCCAGTAGTACCCGGACAGTGGGGCACACTGAAGCTTTCTTT	CASSTRTVGHTEAFF
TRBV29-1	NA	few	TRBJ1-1	TGCAGCGTTAAGGACATCTCTGAAGCTTTCTTT	CSVKDISEAFF
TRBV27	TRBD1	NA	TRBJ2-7	TGTGCCAGCAGTCTGGGGGGACAGGGTTCCGAGCAGTACTTC	CASSLGGQGSEQYF
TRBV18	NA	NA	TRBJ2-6	TGTGCCAGCTCACCACTGACACCTCACTCTGGGGCCAACGTCCTGACTTTC	CASSPLTPHSGANVLTF
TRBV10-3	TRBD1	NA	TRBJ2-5	TGTGCCATCAGGAAGGGGGCGGAGGAGACCCAGTACTTC	CAIRKGAEETQYF
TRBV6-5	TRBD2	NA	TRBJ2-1	TGTGCCAGCAGTTATCGGACTAGCGGGTACAATGAGCAGTTCTTC	CASSYRTSGYNEQFF
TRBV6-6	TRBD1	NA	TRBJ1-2	TGTGCCAGCAGGGCGACAGGGGTGGATGGCTACACCTTC	CASRATGVDGYTF
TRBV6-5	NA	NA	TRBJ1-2	TGTGCCAGCAGTTACGGTGGGCAGGGAGGTAATGGCTACACCTTC	CASSYGGQGGNGYTF
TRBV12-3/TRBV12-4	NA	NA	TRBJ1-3	TGTGCCAGCAGCCGGACAGCTGGAAACACCATATATTTT	CASSRTAGNTIYF
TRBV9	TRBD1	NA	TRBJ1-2	TGTGCCAGCAGCCCGAGACAGGGGGCGAACTATGGCTACACCTTC	CASSPRQGANYGYTF
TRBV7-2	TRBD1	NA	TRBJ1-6	TGTGCCAGCAGCTTAGCAGGGGGCAAAATTTCACCCCTCCACTTT	CASSLAGGKISPLHF
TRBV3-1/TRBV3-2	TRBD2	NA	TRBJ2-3	TGTGCCAGCAGCCAAGAAGTTATTGCGGGGGGGACAGATACGCAGTATTTT	CASSQEVIAGGTDTQYF
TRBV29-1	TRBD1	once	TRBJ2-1	TGCAGCGTTGACGGACAGGGCTGGGGGGAGCAGTTCTTC	CSVDGQGWGEQFF
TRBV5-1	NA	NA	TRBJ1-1	TGCGCCAGCAGCTTGTCAGGGGTGAACACTGAAGCTTTCTTT	CASSLSGVNTEAFF
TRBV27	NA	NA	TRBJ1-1	TGTGCCAGCAGTCCCACGACAGCCATGAACACTGAAGCTTTCTTT	CASSPTTAMNTEAFF
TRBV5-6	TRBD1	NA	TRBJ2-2	TGTGCCAGCAGCTCGGAAGACAGGGGAGTCACCGGGGAGCTGTTTTTT	CASSSEDRGVTGELFF